The next 11 T cell receptor beta chains were all read from a single sample in a study of TIL therapy for anti-PD-1-resistant metastatic lung cancer. The immunoSEQ assay was v3. The method was immunoSEQ multiplex PCR; TCRdb's version includes in-frame clones alone and lacks a portion of them. The data show some 90,000 clones, 65% seen once. Time point here: pre-treatment sample, taken before nivolumab and TIL therapy. Tumor tissue came from excised metastases, mostly pleural nodules or supraclavicular lymph nodes. The source was tumor tissue, collected at baseline. The receptors were gathered from a person aged 25-85 years with non-small cell lung cancer.

The chain recombines TRBV9 with TRBJ2-2; D is undetermined. V was pared by 1 base and J by 4 bases, with 2 bases between. The germline gives CDR1 SGDLS, CDR2 YYNGEE. The CDR3 covers 12 residues. The CDR3 loop reads CASSVSTGELFF. CDR3 DNA: TGTGCCAGCAGCGTATCCACCGGGGAGCTGTTTTTT.

The chain has TRBV7-9 and TRBJ2-5; 12 positions match TRBD2. The V segment lost 0 bases and the J segment 2 bases; nucleotides outside the gene matches: 4. Germline V CDR1 and CDR2: SEHNR, FQNEAQ (reference sequence). This CDR3 is built from 17 residues. The CDR3 spells CASSLAETSGGQETQYF. CDR3 sequence (DNA): TGTGCCAGCAGCTTAGCCGAGACTAGCGGGGGTCAAGAGACCCAGTACTTC.

V usage is TRBV28 and J usage is TRBJ2-5, with 11 positions matching TRBD2. Germline V gene lookup returns CDR1 MDHEN and CDR2 SYDVKM. The CDR3 extends over 15 amino acids. Germline trimming cut 6 bases from V and 4 bases from J; bases unmatched to any gene: 7. The CDR3 DNA reads as TGTGCCAGCAGCAGTGGACTAGCGGGCGGAGAGACCCAGTACTTC. This translates into CASSSGLAGGETQYF.

The V and J genes are TRBV28 and TRBJ2-4; 8 bases are shared with TRBD2. The germline V gene has CDR1 MDHEN and CDR2 SYDVKM. The V gene end was trimmed by 1 base and the J gene end by 0 bases; junction bases not matched to a gene: 5. CDR3 length: 17 amino acids. The CDR3, as DNA: TGTGCCAGCAGTTTATCGAGGACTAGCCTAGCCAAAAACATTCAGTACTTC. As protein: CASSLSRTSLAKNIQYF.

This clone is a singleton in its sample. The chain combines TRBV11-2 with TRBJ2-3; 7 nucleotides agree with TRBD1. Germline values: CDR1 SGHAT, CDR2 FQNNGV. The V segment lost 6 bases and the J segment 1 base; nucleotides outside the gene matches: 7. This CDR3 is 15 amino acids long. The CDR3 region is CASRLTGWGTDTQYF. CDR3 bases: TGTGCCAGCAGACTGACAGGGTGGGGCACAGATACGCAGTATTTT.

This chain connects TRBV18 to TRBJ2-1; D gene unclear. Germline V gene lookup returns CDR1 KGHSH and CDR2 LQKENI. The CDR3 extends over 14 amino acids. V lost 0 bases and J lost 7, with 10 bases in between. The CDR3 is CASSPPEGLNEQFF. The DNA of the CDR3 is TGTGCCAGCTCACCACCCGAAGGGCTGAATGAGCAGTTCTTC.

This clone was picked up a small number of times. The V call is TRBV30, the J call TRBJ2-7; D gene ambiguous. This CDR3 has 13 amino acids. Germline assignment: CDR1 GTSNPN and CDR2 SVGIG (reference sequence). The V gene lost 0 bases and the J gene lost 3 bases, with 9 bases spanning the gap. This chain's CDR3 is CAWSVNGDYEQYF. CDR3 nucleotide sequence: TGTGCCTGGAGTGTAAACGGAGACTACGAGCAGTACTTC.

This clone showed up just once. The chain combines TRBV28 with TRBJ2-5, with a weak D call TRBD2 (5 bases). The CDR3 covers 13 residues. Looked up from germline, CDR1 is MDHEN and CDR2 is SYDVKM. Trimming stripped 2 bases from V and 5 bases from J, with 9 bases between. The CDR3 region has the DNA TGTGCCAGCAGTTTACCTAGCACGGAGACCCAGTACTTC. Its translation is CASSLPSTETQYF.

The chain employs TRBV6-5 and TRBJ2-1, with no clear D. Germline CDR1 and CDR2: MNHEY and SVGAGI. The CDR3 covers 14 residues. The germline V and J ends were trimmed by 7 bases and 3 bases, with 13 bases remaining between them. For the CDR3, the DNA is TGTGCCAGCACTCCCTGGCCTTTCTACAATGAGCAGTTCTTC. Translating gives CASTPWPFYNEQFF.

This sequence joins TRBV4-3 and TRBJ2-7, with D perhaps matching TRBD2 (6 bases). The V and J ends lost 0 bases and 6 bases respectively, with 18 bases between them. Looked up from germline, CDR1 is LGHNA and CDR2 is YSLEER. The CDR3 loop spans 16 amino acids. This CDR3 reads CASSQDWTGLSGEQYF. CDR3 in DNA: TGCGCCAGCAGCCAAGACTGGACCGGACTATCGGGCGAGCAGTACTTC.

CDR3 sequence: CASSKQNTEQFF. The CDR3 nucleotides read TGTGCCAGCAGCAAACAGAATACTGAGCAGTTCTTC. The chain recombines TRBV21-1 with TRBJ2-1; the DNA was not compared with TRBD1, the D call given in the table. TRBV21-1 is described as a pseudogene. The CDR3 length is 12 residues.